The TCR beta chain described here comes from a study of glioma-infiltrating T cells after dendritic cell vaccination. Background on the study: Treatment, given 2003 to 2012, was autologous tumor lysate-pulsed dendritic cell vaccination. Autologous tumor lysate was loaded overnight onto monocyte-derived dendritic cells grown seven days with IL-4 and GM-CSF. Points from the study as a whole: The cohort had few patients with full blood and tumor sets.

Time point denoted: after dendritic cell vaccination, including at tumor progression/relapse. Germline-derived CDR1 and CDR2 are MNHNY and SVGAGI (reference sequence). Between the trimmed V and J ends, which lost 5 bases and 6 bases, there was a span of 21 bases. The CDR3 sequence is 16 residues long. With regard to this clone: Its antigen is unidentified.

The primer mix had 60 V beta and 13 J beta primers. Only in-frame clones appear in the TCRdb table, and some are missing; sequencing was by immunoSEQ multiplex PCR. This table has 70,000 to 100,000 clones, roughly 80% appearing once. The clonotype comes from a human donor with glioblastoma. Sample: blood, taken after dendritic cell vaccination. The J gene is TRBJ2-3, the V gene TRBV6-6, with a possible D match to TRBD2 (6 bases). CDR3 amino acids: CASSPRTAGRGDTQYF. The CDR3 region has the DNA TGTGCCAGCAGTCCGCGGACTGCTGGCCGGGGGGATACGCAGTATTTT.